This TCR beta chain was captured by sequencing in a study of T-cell memory formation after mild COVID-19. General observations from the study: Clones that contracted from day 15 to 85 were balanced CD4/CD8, while later expanders leaned CD4+. Clones that contracted clustered mainly in CM and EM if CD4+ and in EMRA if CD8+.

Germline CDR1 and CDR2: DFQATT and SNEGSKA (reference sequence). This CDR3 has 15 amino acids. J gave up 0 bases and V 6 bases, and 6 bases lay outside the gene matches. As to this clonotype: Antigen: not known.

TCRdb called the 5' RACE reads again in MiXCR, with one record for every CDR3 protein. The sample contains roughly 580,000 distinct CDR3 sequences, around 17% of which appear only once. J is TRBJ2-4 and V is TRBV20-1; 9 positions agree with TRBD2. Sequencing input: PBMCs or a T cell subset sorted from them (not recorded which). The source is an adult woman who had mild COVID-19 (a few samples of this study predate the infection). Cell type and time point are not known. CDR3: CSATAGGLAKNIQYF. CDR3 in DNA: TGCAGTGCGACAGCGGGAGGACTAGCCAAAAACATTCAGTACTTC.